This T cell receptor (beta chain) was recovered during a study of blood T cell repertoires in COVID-19. Study context: Samples representing acute and convalescent COVID-19 were sourced from the United States, Italy and Spain. Sample material is recorded as cDNA or gDNA derived from T cells, B-cell-depleted T cells, or PBMCs.

Authors' methods: Estimates of nucleated cell counts were drawn from the amplification of reference gene primers. Measured with immunoSEQ multiplex PCR; TCRdb has only the in-frame clones, and not every one. The V and J calls and clone size were taken over from that table, and D and trimming were inferred from the DNA. The profile shows 90,000 or so clones, roughly nine tenths of them singletons. J was trimmed by 10 bases and V by 4 bases; bases with no gene match: 6. Germline V gene data show CDR1 as SGHAT and CDR2 as FQNNGV. The CDR3 totals 12 residues. V is TRBV11-2 and J is TRBJ1-1, with 7 bases that match TRBD1. Sequencing was done on a sample of peripheral blood. The origin of this receptor is an older woman with acute or convalescent COVID-19. This chain's CDR3 is CASSSNRQGAFF. The DNA for the CDR3 is TGTGCCAGCAGCTCTAATAGACAGGGAGCTTTCTTT.